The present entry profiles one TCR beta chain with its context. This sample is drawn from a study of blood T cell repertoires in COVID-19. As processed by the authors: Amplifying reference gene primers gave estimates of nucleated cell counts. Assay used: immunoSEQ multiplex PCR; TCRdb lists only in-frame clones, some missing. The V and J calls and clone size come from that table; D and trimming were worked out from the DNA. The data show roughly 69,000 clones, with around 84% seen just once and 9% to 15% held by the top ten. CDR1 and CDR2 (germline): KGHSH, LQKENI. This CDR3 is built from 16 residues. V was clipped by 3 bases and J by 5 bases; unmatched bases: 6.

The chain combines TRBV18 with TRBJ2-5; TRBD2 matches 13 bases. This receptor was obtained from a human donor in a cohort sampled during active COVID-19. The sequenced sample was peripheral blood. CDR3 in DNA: TGTGCCAGCTCACCTCCTGGACTAGCGGGAGAGGAGACCCAGTACTTC. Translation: CASSPPGLAGEETQYF.